This T cell receptor beta chain appears in the sequencing data of a study of shared clonotypes between healthy human individuals. General study results and limits: Read depth was anticipated to influence clonotype sharing among donors. The study drew on few donors, limiting represented genetic and exposure-history diversity. Generation probabilities of non-shared clonotypes were lower (relative to those shared by all four donors).

To note about this clone: Its specificity is not known.

The CDR3 has 13 amino acids. The germline gives CDR1 SGHTA, CDR2 FQGNSA. The V segment lost 5 bases and the J segment 9 bases; nucleotides outside the gene matches: 6. Some 30,000 T cell genomes (around 200 ng DNA) went into each sorted-subset replicate. Libraries were prepared by immunoSEQ multiplex PCR; TCRdb keeps only in-frame clonotypes and omits some of them. The sample contains some 2,000,000 clones, more than 90% of which appear only once. The chain combines TRBV7-2 with TRBJ2-1; 8 bases are shared with TRBD1. The sequence was obtained from a man in his late teens or twenties in good health. The specimen was naive CD4+ T cells sorted from blood. Documented subset: CD45RA+ positively selected. The CDR3 nucleotides read TGTGCCAGCAGCATTTTGGGACAGGCTGAGCAGTTCTTC. It codes for CASSILGQAEQFF.